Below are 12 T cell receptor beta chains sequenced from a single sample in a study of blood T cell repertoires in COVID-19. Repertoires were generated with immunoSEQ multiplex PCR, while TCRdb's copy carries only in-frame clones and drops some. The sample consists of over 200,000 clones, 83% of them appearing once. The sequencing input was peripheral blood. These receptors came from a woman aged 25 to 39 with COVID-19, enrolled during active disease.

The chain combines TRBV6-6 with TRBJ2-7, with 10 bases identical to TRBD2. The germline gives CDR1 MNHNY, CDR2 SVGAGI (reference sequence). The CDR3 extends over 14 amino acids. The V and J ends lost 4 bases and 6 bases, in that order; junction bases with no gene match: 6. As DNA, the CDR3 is TGTGCCAGCAGTTCAGCGGGGGGGTCCGCCGAGCAGTACTTC. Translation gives CASSSAGGSAEQYF.

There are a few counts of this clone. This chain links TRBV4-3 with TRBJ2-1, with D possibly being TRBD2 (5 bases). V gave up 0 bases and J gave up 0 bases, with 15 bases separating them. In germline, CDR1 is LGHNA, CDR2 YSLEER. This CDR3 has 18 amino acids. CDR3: CASSQDSVPRSSYNEQFF. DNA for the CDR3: TGCGCCAGCAGCCAAGATAGCGTCCCGAGGAGCTCCTACAATGAGCAGTTCTTC.

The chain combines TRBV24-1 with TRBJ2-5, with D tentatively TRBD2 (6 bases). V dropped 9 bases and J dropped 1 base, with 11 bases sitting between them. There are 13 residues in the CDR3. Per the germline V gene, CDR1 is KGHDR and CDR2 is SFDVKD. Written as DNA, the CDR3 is TGTGCCACCTCTGCGGGGTTCCAAGAGACCCAGTACTTC. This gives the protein CATSAGFQETQYF.

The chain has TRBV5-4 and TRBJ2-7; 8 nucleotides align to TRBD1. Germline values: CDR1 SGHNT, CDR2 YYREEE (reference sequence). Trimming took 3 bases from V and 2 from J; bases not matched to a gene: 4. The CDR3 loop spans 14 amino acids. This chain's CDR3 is CASSSGTGTYEQYF. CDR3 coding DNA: TGTGCCAGCAGCTCTGGGACAGGAACCTACGAGCAGTACTTC.

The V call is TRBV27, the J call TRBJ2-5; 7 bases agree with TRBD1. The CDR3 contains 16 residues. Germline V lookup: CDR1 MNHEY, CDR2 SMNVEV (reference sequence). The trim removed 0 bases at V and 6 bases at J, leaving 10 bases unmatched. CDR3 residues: CASSLSKGTAPQTQYF. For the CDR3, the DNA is TGTGCCAGCAGTTTATCAAAGGGGACAGCACCCCAGACCCAGTACTTC.

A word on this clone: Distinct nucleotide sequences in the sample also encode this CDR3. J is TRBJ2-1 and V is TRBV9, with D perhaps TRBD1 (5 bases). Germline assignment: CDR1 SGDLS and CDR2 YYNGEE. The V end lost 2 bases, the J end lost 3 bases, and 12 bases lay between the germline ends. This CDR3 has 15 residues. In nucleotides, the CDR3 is TGTGCCAGCAGCGTTAGTGGGGCCAGCTACAATGAGCAGTTCTTC. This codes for CASSVSGASYNEQFF.

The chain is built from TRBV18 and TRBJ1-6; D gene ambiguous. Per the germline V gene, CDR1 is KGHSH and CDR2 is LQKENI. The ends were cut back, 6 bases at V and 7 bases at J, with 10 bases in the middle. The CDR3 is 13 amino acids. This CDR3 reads CASSGGGNSPLHF. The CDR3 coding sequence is TGTGCCAGCTCGGGCGGCGGGAATTCACCCCTCCACTTT.

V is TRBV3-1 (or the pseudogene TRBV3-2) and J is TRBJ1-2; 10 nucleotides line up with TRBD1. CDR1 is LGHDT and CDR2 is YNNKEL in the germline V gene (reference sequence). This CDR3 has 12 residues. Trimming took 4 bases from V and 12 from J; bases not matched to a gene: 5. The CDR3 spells CASSPGTGVHTF. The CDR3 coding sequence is TGTGCCAGCAGCCCCGGGACAGGGGTTCACACCTTC.

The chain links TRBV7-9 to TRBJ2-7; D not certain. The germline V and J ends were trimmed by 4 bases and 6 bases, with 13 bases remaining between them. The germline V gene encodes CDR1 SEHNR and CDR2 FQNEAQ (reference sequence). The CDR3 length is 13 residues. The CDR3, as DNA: TGTGCCAGCAGCTCCTACTTTGGAGCCGAGCAGTACTTC. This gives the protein CASSSYFGAEQYF.

The CDR3 region has the DNA TGTGCCAGCAGCGAGACGGGAGGGTACGAGACCCAGTACTTC. It codes for CASSETGGYETQYF. The V call is TRBV9, the J call TRBJ2-5, with TRBD2 identical over 8 bases. CDR3 length: 14 residues. V trimming: 3 bases; J trimming: 5 bases; junction bases outside the gene matches: 6. Looked up from germline, CDR1 is SGDLS and CDR2 is YYNGEE.

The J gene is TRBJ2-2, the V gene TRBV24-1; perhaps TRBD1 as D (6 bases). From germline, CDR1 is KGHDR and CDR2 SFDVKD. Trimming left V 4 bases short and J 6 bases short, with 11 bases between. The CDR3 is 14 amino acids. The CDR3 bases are TGTGCCACCAGTGAGCACAGGGTGCCCGGGGAGCTGTTTTTT. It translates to CATSEHRVPGELFF.

The CDR3 protein is CASSVGEEETQYF. The CDR3 nucleotides read TGTGCCAGCAGCGTGGGGGAGGAGGAGACCCAGTACTTC. The chain employs TRBV9 and TRBJ2-5; D may be TRBD2 (6 bases). This CDR3 has 13 amino acids. Germline CDR1 SGDLS, CDR2 YYNGEE. The V and J ends lost 2 bases and 5 bases respectively, with 10 bases between them.